The next 27 T cell receptor beta chains were all read from a single sample in a study of T cell responses to AZD1222 COVID-19 vaccine. Assay used: immunoSEQ multiplex PCR; TCRdb lists only in-frame clones, some missing. In the table there are roughly 110,000 clones, around nine tenths of which are singletons. The sample here was peripheral blood, taken on day 0 of AZD1222 vaccination. The receptors come from an adult in good health.

The CDR3 region has the DNA TGTGCCAGCAGTCCCACTCCACTTACAGGCTCTGGCTACACCTTC. This encodes CASSPTPLTGSGYTF. V and J are TRBV27 and TRBJ1-2; maybe TRBD1 (5 bases). Germline V gene lookup returns CDR1 MNHEY and CDR2 SMNVEV (reference sequence). V lost 5 bases, J lost 7 bases, and 20 bases lay in between. The CDR3 covers 15 residues.

CDR3 amino acids: CASSSTTGGGYTF. DNA of the CDR3: TGTGCCAGCAGCTCGACAACGGGGGGCGGCTACACCTTC. V is TRBV7-8 and J is TRBJ1-2, with D perhaps TRBD1 (6 bases). This CDR3 contains 13 residues. Germline lookup yields CDR1 SGHVS and CDR2 FQNEAQ. Trimming took 4 bases from V and 8 from J, leaving 14 bases between them.

The chain joins TRBV6-1 to TRBJ2-5; no firm D call. The V end was cut by 2 bases, the J end by 5 bases, with 12 bases between. This CDR3 has 14 residues. In germline, CDR1 is MNHNS, CDR2 SASEGT. CDR3 nucleotides: TGTGCCAGCAGTGAAAACACGGTGGGGGAGACCCAGTACTTC. Its translation is CASSENTVGETQYF.

The chain is built from TRBV29-1 and TRBJ1-1; D uncertain. Trimming stripped 7 bases from V and 0 bases from J, with 12 bases between. This CDR3 contains 13 residues. CDR1 and CDR2 (germline): SQVTM, ANQGSEA. The CDR3, as DNA: TGCAGCGCACGAGTTGCGATGAACACTGAAGCTTTCTTT. This sequence encodes CSARVAMNTEAFF.

The chain couples TRBV5-1 to TRBJ1-1; D gene uncertain. Per the germline V gene, CDR1 is SGHRS and CDR2 is YFSETQ. The V end was cut by 1 base, the J end by 0 bases, with 7 bases between. The CDR3 totals 14 residues. The CDR3 DNA is TGCGCCAGCAGCTTGAACAGCATGAACACTGAAGCTTTCTTT. Translation gives CASSLNSMNTEAFF.

This chain uses TRBV7-3 with TRBJ2-7, with 9 bases fitting TRBD1. The ends lost 5 bases at V and 2 bases at J; junction bases unmatched: 4. This CDR3 region has 14 residues. CDR1 and CDR2 (germline): SGHTA, FQGTGA. For the CDR3, the DNA is TGTGCCAGCAGCCCCGGGACAGGGACCTACGAGCAGTACTTC. Amino acid sequence: CASSPGTGTYEQYF.

The chain has TRBV19 and TRBJ1-5; 7 nucleotides align to TRBD1. The CDR3 runs 16 residues. V lost 7 bases to trimming and J lost 5 bases; unmatched junction nucleotides: 14. Germline V gene sequence: CDR1 LNHDA, CDR2 SQIVND (reference sequence). This chain's CDR3 is CASTDGRGRGYQPQHF. The CDR3 DNA reads as TGTGCCAGTACCGATGGGAGGGGGCGCGGGTATCAGCCCCAGCATTTT.

The rearrangement links TRBV7-9 to TRBJ2-1, with a possible D match to TRBD2 (6 bases). CDR3 length: 13 residues. Trimming stripped 5 bases from V and 6 bases from J, with 11 bases between. Per the germline V gene, CDR1 is SEHNR and CDR2 is FQNEAQ (reference sequence). The CDR3 protein is CASSNSGGNEQFF. The DNA for the CDR3 is TGTGCCAGCAGCAACTCCGGGGGCAATGAGCAGTTCTTC.

The chain uses TRBV28 and TRBJ2-1, with 10 bases aligning to TRBD2. The CDR3 extends over 15 amino acids. The V and J ends lost 5 bases and 6 bases, in that order; junction bases with no gene match: 7. CDR1 is MDHEN and CDR2 is SYDVKM in the germline V gene. CDR3 in amino acids: CASSLSGGPLNEQFF. The CDR3 region has the DNA TGTGCCAGCAGTCTTAGCGGGGGGCCTCTCAATGAGCAGTTCTTC.

This clone is a singleton in its sample. The V call is TRBV7-2, the J call TRBJ1-2; no reliable D call. The V end lost 6 bases, the J end lost 8 bases, and 19 bases lay between the germline ends. The germline CDR1 and CDR2 sequences are SGHTA and FQGNSA. This CDR3 has 14 amino acids. CDR3 nucleotides: TGTGCCAGCAGACCCACGCCCGGGGATCAGGGCTACACCTTC. Translation: CASRPTPGDQGYTF. Combining the CDR3 with reference TRBV7-2 and TRBJ1-2 gives the whole variable domain GAGVSQSPSNKVTEKGKDVELRCDPISGHTALYWYRQSLGQGLEFLIYFQGNSAPDKSGLPSDRFSAERTGGSVSTLTIQRTQQEDSAVYLCASRPTPGDQGYTFGSGTRLTVV.

This clone appeared once. The rearrangement links TRBV7-8 to TRBJ2-7; 11 bases align to TRBD1. This CDR3 contains 15 residues. CDR1 SGHVS and CDR2 FQNEAQ come from the germline V gene. The J segment lost 2 bases and the V segment lost 5 bases, leaving 5 bases of the junction unmatched. The CDR3, as DNA: TGTGCCAGCAGCCCGGGACAGGGGGTGACCTACGAGCAGTACTTC. Residues: CASSPGQGVTYEQYF.

This clone has only a few counts. This chain joins TRBV5-6 and TRBJ2-7; TRBD1 is a possible D gene (7 bases). Germline V lookup: CDR1 SGHDT, CDR2 YYEEEE. Trimming took 2 bases from V and 1 from J, leaving 16 bases between them. This CDR3 has 16 amino acids. The CDR3 spells CASSFYGQEGSYEQYF. DNA for the CDR3: TGTGCCAGCAGCTTCTACGGACAGGAGGGGTCCTACGAGCAGTACTTC.

This CDR3 reads CASSSTSGLINEKLFF. In DNA form, the CDR3 reads TGTGCCAGCAGCTCCACTTCGGGACTGATTAATGAAAAACTGTTTTTT. The V gene is TRBV7-2, the J gene TRBJ1-4; D perhaps matches TRBD1 (5 bases). V was cut by 4 bases and J by 4 bases, with 16 bases left in between. The CDR3 has 16 amino acids. CDR1 is SGHTA and CDR2 is FQGNSA in the germline V gene. Drawing the rest from reference TRBV7-2 and TRBJ1-4, the complete variable domain is GAGVSQSPSNKVTEKGKDVELRCDPISGHTALYWYRQSLGQGLEFLIYFQGNSAPDKSGLPSDRFSAERTGGSVSTLTIQRTQQEDSAVYLCASSSTSGLINEKLFFGSGTQLSVL.

In this sample, this clone turned up once. The chain employs TRBV18 and TRBJ2-7, with D maybe TRBD1 (6 bases). The V gene lost 5 bases and the J gene lost 3 bases, with 17 bases spanning the gap. Germline V lookup: CDR1 KGHSH, CDR2 LQKENI. The CDR3 has 15 amino acids. The CDR3 spells CASSFRTARNYEQYF. The CDR3 nucleotides are TGTGCCAGCTCATTTCGGACAGCTAGAAACTACGAGCAGTACTTC.

The chain combines TRBV15 with TRBJ2-1; D is perhaps TRBD1 (6 bases). Between the trimmed V and J ends, which lost 0 bases and 13 bases, there was a span of 19 bases. Germline lookup yields CDR1 LNHNV and CDR2 YYDKDF (reference sequence). This CDR3 has 15 residues. CDR3 bases: TGTGCCACCAGCAGAGAAAATACTCGACAGGATCGTCAGTTCTTC. Translation gives CATSRENTRQDRQFF.

V is TRBV18 and J is TRBJ2-2; maybe TRBD2 (6 bases). The CDR3 spans 17 residues. CDR1 is KGHSH, CDR2 LQKENI, per germline. V dropped 0 bases and J dropped 0 bases, with 11 bases sitting between them. This CDR3 reads CASSPPWRAANTGELFF. The CDR3 DNA reads as TGTGCCAGCTCACCACCATGGAGGGCCGCGAACACCGGGGAGCTGTTTTTT.

The chain recombines TRBV11-2 with TRBJ1-1; the match to TRBD1 covers 8 bases. Germline CDR1 SGHAT, CDR2 FQNNGV. Trimming cost V 5 bases and J 4 bases; bases outside gene matches: 6. The CDR3 length is 14 residues. The CDR3 region is CASSPTGGRTEAFF. The DNA of the CDR3 is TGTGCCAGCAGCCCTACAGGGGGTCGCACTGAAGCTTTCTTT. The variable domain in full, completed from reference TRBV11-2 and TRBJ1-1, reads EAGVAQSPRYKIIEKRQSVAFWCNPISGHATLYWYQQILGQGPKLLIQFQNNGVVDDSQLPKDRFSAERLKGVDSTLKIQPAKLEDSAVYLCASSPTGGRTEAFFGQGTRLTVV.

The rearrangement links TRBV6-1 to TRBJ1-4; 9 nucleotides align to TRBD1. The V and J ends lost 3 bases and 7 bases, in that order; junction bases with no gene match: 3. The CDR3 spans 14 residues. Germline lookup yields CDR1 MNHNS and CDR2 SASEGT. The CDR3 sequence is CASSEGTGSEKLFF. In DNA, the CDR3 is TGTGCCAGCAGTGAGGGGACAGGGAGTGAAAAACTGTTTTTT.

The chain joins TRBV11-2 to TRBJ2-2; perhaps D is TRBD1 or TRBD2 (5 bases each). The V gene lost 2 bases and the J gene lost 6 bases, with 13 bases spanning the gap. The germline CDR1 and CDR2 sequences are SGHAT and FQNNGV. The CDR3 length is 15 residues. CDR3 in amino acids: CASSLSRSGPGELFF. The CDR3 nucleotides are TGTGCCAGCAGCTTATCTCGGTCGGGACCCGGGGAGCTGTTTTTT.

The CDR3 DNA follows: TGTGCCAGCAGCTTTCGACTAGCGGGGGGGCTATACAATGAGCAGTTCTTC. Encoded protein: CASSFRLAGGLYNEQFF. The chain uses TRBV7-9 and TRBJ2-1, with TRBD2 identical over 14 bases. V trimming: 3 bases; J trimming: 4 bases; junction bases outside the gene matches: 5. Germline V CDR1 and CDR2: SEHNR, FQNEAQ (reference sequence). The CDR3 is 17 amino acids. Combining the CDR3 with reference TRBV7-9 and TRBJ2-1 gives the whole variable domain DTGVSQNPRHKITKRGQNVTFRCDPISEHNRLYWYRQTLGQGPEFLTYFQNEAQLEKSRLLSDRFSAERPKGSFSTLEIQRTEQGDSAMYLCASSFRLAGGLYNEQFFGPGTRLTVL.

This rearrangement joins TRBV4-1 to TRBJ1-1; D is undetermined. Trimming pared 0 bases from V and 7 bases from J, leaving 15 bases between. Germline V gene data show CDR1 as MGHRA and CDR2 as YSYEKL. The CDR3 covers 15 residues. DNA for the CDR3: TGCGCCAGCAGCCAAGAGGGGAAGGTGGCCATTGAAGCTTTCTTT. Encoded protein: CASSQEGKVAIEAFF.

This clone has a single count. The chain has TRBV7-2 and TRBJ2-7; D ambiguous. Germline V gene data show CDR1 as SGHTA and CDR2 as FQGNSA. This CDR3 is built from 13 residues. V was clipped by 5 bases and J by 2 bases, with 10 bases between them. The CDR3 nucleotides are TGTGCCAGCAGCATAGACTCAACCTACGAGCAGTACTTC. It is translated as CASSIDSTYEQYF.

The chain links TRBV11-3 to TRBJ2-3, with 8 bases identical to TRBD2. V shed 5 bases and J 6 bases; nucleotides not matched to a gene: 19. Germline CDR1 is SGHNT and CDR2 is YENEEA. CDR3 length equals 18 residues. Written as DNA, the CDR3 is TGTGCCAGCAGCAAATTAGGGGGTTCGGGACTAGACGTGGATACGCAGTATTTT. Translated, it gives CASSKLGGSGLDVDTQYF.

This clone was seen only a few times. The gene calls are TRBV6-4 and TRBJ2-3, with TRBD2 identical over 9 bases. V was pared by 2 bases and J by 2 bases, with 2 bases of the junction left unmatched. There are 15 residues in the CDR3. CDR1 is MRHNA, CDR2 SNTAGT, per germline. CDR3 DNA sequence: TGTGCCAGCAGTGACGGCGGGGGGGACACAGATACGCAGTATTTT. Its translation is CASSDGGGDTDTQYF.

The chain couples TRBV29-1 to TRBJ1-1; D gene uncertain. V lost 6 bases, J lost 4 bases, and 12 bases lay in between. The CDR3 loop spans 12 amino acids. The V gene's germline CDR1 is SQVTM and CDR2 ANQGSEA. This CDR3 reads CSVATRLTEAFF. The CDR3 coding sequence is TGCAGCGTCGCCACAAGGCTCACTGAAGCTTTCTTT.

The rearrangement links TRBV6-1 to TRBJ1-1, with D unclear. V lost 3 bases and J lost 3, with 17 bases in between. Germline values: CDR1 MNHNS, CDR2 SASEGT. The CDR3 has 16 residues. The CDR3 DNA is TGTGCCAGCAGTGATGTATTGAGGGTCGAAGACACTGAAGCTTTCTTT. This sequence encodes CASSDVLRVEDTEAFF.

The table lists this clone with a count of one. The CDR3 nucleotides are TGTGCAAGTCGCTTAGCAGGGGTATATGGCTACACCTTC. Its translation: CASRLAGVYGYTF. This sequence joins TRBV12-2 and TRBJ1-2; the table calls TRBD1, which could not be checked here. TRBV12-2 is flagged as a pseudogene. The CDR3 extends over 13 amino acids.